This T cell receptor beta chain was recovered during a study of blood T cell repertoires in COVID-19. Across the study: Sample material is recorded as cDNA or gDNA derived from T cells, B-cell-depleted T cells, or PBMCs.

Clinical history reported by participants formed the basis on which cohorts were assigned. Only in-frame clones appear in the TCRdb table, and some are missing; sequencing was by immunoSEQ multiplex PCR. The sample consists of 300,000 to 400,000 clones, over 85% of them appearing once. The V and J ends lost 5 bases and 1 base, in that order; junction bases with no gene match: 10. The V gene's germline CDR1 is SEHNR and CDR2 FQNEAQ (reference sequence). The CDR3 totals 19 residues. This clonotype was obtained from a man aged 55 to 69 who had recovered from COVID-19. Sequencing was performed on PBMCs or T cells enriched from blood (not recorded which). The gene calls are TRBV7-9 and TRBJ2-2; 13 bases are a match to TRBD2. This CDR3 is CASSPEGGLAGENTGELFF. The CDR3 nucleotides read TGTGCCAGCAGCCCAGAGGGAGGACTAGCGGGAGAGAACACCGGGGAGCTGTTTTTT.